The following is a TCR beta chain sequence with its context. This sample is part of a study of T cell responses to AZD1222 COVID-19 vaccine. The data were produced by immunoSEQ multiplex PCR, yet TCRdb's version contains in-frame clones alone and is incomplete. In the table there are 100,000 to 150,000 clones, 94% of which are singletons. The CDR3 totals 14 residues. The germline CDR1 and CDR2 sequences are MNHEY and SMNVEV (reference sequence). The junction had 2 bases not matched to a gene; V was cut back by 4 bases and J by 6 bases. The chain links TRBV27 to TRBJ2-2, with TRBD1 identical over 10 bases. The TCR was taken from an adult in good health. The sample in question was peripheral blood, obtained on day 0 of AZD1222 vaccination. CDR3 nucleotides: TGTGCCAGCAGTTGGACAGGGGGGGCCGGGGAGCTGTTTTTT. This gives the protein CASSWTGGAGELFF.